Listed below are T cell receptor beta chains from one sample, sequenced in a study of control samples from healthy donors and cancer patients. Clones were read by immunoSEQ multiplex PCR, and TCRdb kept only the in-frame ones, dropping some. The profile shows 65,000 to 90,000 clones, around 87% of them singletons. Sequencing was performed on blood. The receptor set was obtained from a man over 45 in good health. The CDR3 runs from the conserved cysteine through the conserved F or W. The D gene is left open where the match is weak.

j_call d_call v_call cdr3_nt cdr3_aa
TRBJ2-3 TRBD2 TRBV4-2 TGTGCCAGCAGCCAGGAGACTAGCGGGAGCCCAGATACGCAGTATTTT CASSQETSGSPDTQYF
TRBJ2-2 NA TRBV12-3/TRBV12-4 TGTGCCGTCGGGGGCCTGAACACCGGGGAGCTGTTTTTT CAVGGLNTGELFF
TRBJ2-3 TRBD1 TRBV24-1 TGTGCCACCAGTGAGGGGGGGACAGGGGCCTTAGATACGCAGTATTTT CATSEGGTGALDTQYF
TRBJ1-3 NA TRBV9 TGTGCCAGCAGCGTAGGGGGAGTAGGAAACACCATATATTTT CASSVGGVGNTIYF
TRBJ2-3 NA TRBV30 TGTGCCGAGGGATTCAAGGGGGCAGATACGCAGTATTTT CAEGFKGADTQYF
TRBJ2-1 TRBD2 TRBV10-1 TGCGCCAGCAGTGAGCTGCGGGGGGGCCTCTACAATGAGCAGTTCTTC CASSELRGGLYNEQFF
TRBJ2-5 NA TRBV24-1 TGTGCCACCAGTGATTCTAGGGGCTTCCAAGAGACCCAGTACTTC CATSDSRGFQETQYF
TRBJ2-1 TRBD2 TRBV7-6 TGTGCCAGCAGCTTTACCATAGCGGGAAGCTCCTACAATGAGCAGTTCTTC CASSFTIAGSSYNEQFF
TRBJ2-7 TRBD2 TRBV3-1/TRBV3-2 TGTGCCAGCAGCCAATGGACTAGCGCGAACGAGCAGTACTTC CASSQWTSANEQYF
TRBJ1-1 NA TRBV19 TGTGCCAGTAGTCCTAGACGGGAGACAGTCAACACTGAAGCTTTCTTT CASSPRRETVNTEAFF